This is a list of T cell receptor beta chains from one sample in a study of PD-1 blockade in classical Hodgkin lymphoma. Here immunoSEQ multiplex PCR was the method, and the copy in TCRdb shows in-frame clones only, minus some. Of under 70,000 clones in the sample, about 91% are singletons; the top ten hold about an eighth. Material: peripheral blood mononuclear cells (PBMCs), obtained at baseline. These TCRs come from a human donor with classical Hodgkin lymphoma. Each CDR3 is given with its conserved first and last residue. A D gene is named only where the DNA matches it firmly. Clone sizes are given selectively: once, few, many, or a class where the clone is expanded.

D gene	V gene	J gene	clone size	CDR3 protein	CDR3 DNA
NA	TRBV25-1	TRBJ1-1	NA	CASSEFMVGGEAFF	TGTGCCAGCAGTGAATTTATGGTAGGGGGTGAAGCTTTCTTT
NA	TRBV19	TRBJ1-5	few	CASSRQEHQPQHF	TGTGCCAGTAGTAGGCAGGAGCATCAGCCCCAGCATTTT
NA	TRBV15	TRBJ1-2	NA	CATSRDLLGRAYGYTF	TGTGCCACCAGCAGAGATCTTTTGGGAAGGGCCTATGGCTACACCTTC
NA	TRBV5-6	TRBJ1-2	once	CASSSTTDMIYGYTF	TGTGCCAGCAGCTCCACGACCGATATGATCTATGGCTACACCTTC
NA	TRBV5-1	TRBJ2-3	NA	CASSLVADTQYF	TGCGCCAGCAGCTTGGTGGCAGATACGCAGTATTTT
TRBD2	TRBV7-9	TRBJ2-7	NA	CASSSSGGAIYEQYF	TGTGCCAGCAGCTCTAGCGGGGGGGCTATTTACGAGCAGTACTTC
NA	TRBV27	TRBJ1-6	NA	CASSLDLLSSYNSPLHF	TGTGCCAGCAGTTTAGACCTCCTGAGCTCCTATAATTCACCCCTCCACTTT
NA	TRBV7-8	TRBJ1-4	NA	CASSSSTGRNEKLFF	TGTGCCAGCAGCTCCTCGACAGGACGTAATGAAAAACTGTTTTTT
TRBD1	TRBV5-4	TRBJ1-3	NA	CASSHAGGLRGNTIYF	TGTGCCAGCAGCCACGCAGGGGGCTTGCGTGGAAACACCATATATTTT
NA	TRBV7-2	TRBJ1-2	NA	CASSLAGQRRAYGYTF	TGTGCCAGCAGCTTAGCCGGACAGCGGAGGGCCTATGGCTACACCTTC
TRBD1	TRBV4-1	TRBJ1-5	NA	CASSQADRDNQPQHF	TGCGCCAGCAGCCAAGCGGACAGGGACAATCAGCCCCAGCATTTT
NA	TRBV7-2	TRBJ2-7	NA	CASSLVAREQYF	TGTGCCAGCAGCTTAGTTGCTCGCGAGCAGTACTTC
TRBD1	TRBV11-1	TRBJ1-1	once	CASSTRTGQGANGTEAFF	TGTGCCAGCAGCACGCGGACAGGGCAAGGGGCGAATGGCACTGAAGCTTTCTTT